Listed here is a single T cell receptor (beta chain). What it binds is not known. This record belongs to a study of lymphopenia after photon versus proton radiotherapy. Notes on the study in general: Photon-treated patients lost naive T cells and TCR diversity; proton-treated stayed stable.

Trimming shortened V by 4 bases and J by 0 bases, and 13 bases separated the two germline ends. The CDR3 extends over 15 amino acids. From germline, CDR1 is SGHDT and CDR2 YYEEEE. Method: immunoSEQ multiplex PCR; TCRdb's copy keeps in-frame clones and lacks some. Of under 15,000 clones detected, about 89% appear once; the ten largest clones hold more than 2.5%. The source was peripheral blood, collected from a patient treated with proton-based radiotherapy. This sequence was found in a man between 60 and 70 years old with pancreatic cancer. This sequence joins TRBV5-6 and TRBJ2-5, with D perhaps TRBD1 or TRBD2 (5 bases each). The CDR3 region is CASSLIGTDQETQYF. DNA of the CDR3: TGTGCCAGCAGCCTTATTGGGACCGACCAAGAGACCCAGTACTTC.